Described below is a single TCR beta chain sequence and its context. The length of the CDR3 is 15 residues. Germline V gene data show CDR1 as SGHRS and CDR2 as YFSETQ. V lost 4 bases and J lost 1, with 14 bases in between. This entry is derived from a study of blood T cell repertoires in COVID-19. Study context: Some COVID-19 samples were acute and others convalescent; all came from the United States, Italy and Spain. Sources were T cells, B-cell-depleted T cells, or PBMCs; the material itself was cDNA or gDNA.

Per the authors' pipeline: Estimation of nucleated cell counts relied on the amplification of reference gene primers. The assay was immunoSEQ multiplex PCR, and TCRdb's table has in-frame clones only and misses some. That table gives V, J and clone size, and the DNA gave D and trimming. The sample lists 250,000 or so clones; about nine tenths were seen once. This clonotype was sampled from a young woman with active or convalescent COVID-19. This chain joins TRBV5-1 and TRBJ1-1; D possibly corresponds to TRBD1 (5 bases). Sequencing input: peripheral blood. CDR3 region: CASSNPGQGNTEAFF. The CDR3 nucleotides are TGCGCCAGCAGCAACCCCGGGCAGGGGAACACTGAAGCTTTCTTT.